Following are 32 T cell receptor beta chains from one sample sequenced in a study of monozygotic twins with inflammatory bowel disease (dated by TCRdb to the late 2010s). The library was produced with 5' RACE. TCRdb names Illumina HiSeq 2500 as the instrument used. Once TCRdb had reprocessed the reads, it stored one entry per CDR3 protein sequence and supplied no DNA. The record for this sample contains about 380,000 distinct CDR3 sequences. The ten largest clones take up just over 2.5% of the sample. Material for sequencing was blood. The receptors originated from a human donor with ulcerative colitis or Crohn's disease, or a healthy co-twin of an affected twin (not recorded which).

This chain joins TRBV7-9 and TRBJ2-5; TCRdb's D call, TRBD1, is unchecked because there is no DNA. Germline CDR1 and CDR2: SEHNR and FQNEAQ (reference sequence). CDR3 size: 14 residues. The CDR3: CASSSVQGVETQYF.

The gene calls are TRBV7-8 and TRBJ1-4; TCRdb's D gene call, TRBD1, goes unchecked for lack of DNA. CDR1 is SGHVS, CDR2 FQNEAQ, per germline. The CDR3 spans 17 residues. CDR3 sequence: CASSKILSGTLNEKLFF.

The chain couples TRBV12-3 or TRBV12-4 to TRBJ2-3; the TRBD1 assignment by TCRdb is unverifiable without DNA. The CDR3 extends over 15 amino acids. This chain's CDR3 is CASSLELAHTDTQYF.

The chain employs TRBV20-1 and TRBJ1-5. This CDR3 contains 12 residues. Germline CDR1 and CDR2: DFQATT and SNEGSKA (reference sequence). The CDR3: CSARLGGQPQHF.

The chain uses TRBV5-1 and TRBJ2-7. The V gene's germline CDR1 is SGHRS and CDR2 YFSETQ. This CDR3 comprises 13 residues. The CDR3 sequence: CASSDVTSYEQYF.

The CDR3 reads CASSLRGTGRQETQYF. V is TRBV7-9 and J is TRBJ2-5; with no DNA, the TCRdb D assignment of TRBD1 cannot be verified. Germline V gives CDR1 SEHNR, CDR2 FQNEAQ (reference sequence). The CDR3 covers 16 residues.

The J gene is TRBJ2-7, the V gene TRBV5-1; the D call of TRBD1 rests on TCRdb alone, since no DNA is present to check it. The CDR3 has 15 amino acids. Germline loops: CDR1 SGHRS, CDR2 YFSETQ. The CDR3 is CASSPRGRGEYEQYF.

This chain connects TRBV9 to TRBJ2-3; TCRdb designates TRBD2, a call that cannot be tested without DNA. CDR1 is SGDLS, CDR2 YYNGEE, per germline. This CDR3 is built from 16 residues. Here the CDR3 reads CASSVGGSGGTDTQYF.

J is TRBJ2-1 and V is TRBV7-9; TCRdb proposes TRBD2, but this gene call is untestable without DNA. This CDR3 comprises 16 residues. The germline V gene encodes CDR1 SEHNR and CDR2 FQNEAQ (reference sequence). The CDR3 region is CASSSGTGITYNEQFF.

This chain uses TRBV12-3 or TRBV12-4 with TRBJ2-7; the D call of TRBD1 rests on TCRdb alone, since no DNA is present to check it. This CDR3 is 14 amino acids long. The CDR3 loop reads CASSYRISSYEQYF.

The rearrangement joins TRBV5-6 to TRBJ2-5; the D call from TCRdb, TRBD2, cannot be confirmed without DNA. This CDR3 is 14 amino acids long. CDR1 is SGHDT and CDR2 is YYEEEE in the germline V gene. This CDR3 is CASSFRSSGETQYF.

The chain recombines TRBV11-2 with TRBJ2-6; with no DNA, the TCRdb D assignment of TRBD1 cannot be verified. This CDR3 is built from 18 residues. Per the germline V gene, CDR1 is SGHAT and CDR2 is FQNNGV. CDR3 residues: CASSLLGQGASGANVLTF.

V and J are TRBV7-2 and TRBJ2-1. CDR3 size: 17 residues. Germline V lookup: CDR1 SGHTA, CDR2 FQGNSA. The CDR3 reads CASSTFLGGLVGNEQFF.

The chain is built from TRBV15 and TRBJ2-7; the D call from TCRdb, TRBD1, cannot be confirmed without DNA. CDR3 length: 20 amino acids. The germline V gene encodes CDR1 LNHNV and CDR2 YYDKDF (reference sequence). This chain's CDR3 is CATSRDLGDTERTDSYEQYF. The variable domain in full, with the rest retrieved from reference TRBV15 and TRBJ2-7, is DAMVIQNPRYQVTQFGKPVTLSCSQTLNHNVMYWYQQKSSQAPKLLFHYYDKDFNNEADTPDNFQSRRPNTSFCFLDIRSPGLGDTAMYLCATSRDLGDTERTDSYEQYFGPGTRLTVT.

This sequence joins TRBV3-1 and TRBJ1-6; the TRBD1 assignment by TCRdb is unverifiable without DNA. Germline CDR1 reads LGHDT; CDR2 reads YNNKEL (reference sequence). CDR3 size: 15 residues. CDR3 amino acids: CASSRGTGGDSPLHF.

The chain couples TRBV19 to TRBJ1-6; TCRdb picks TRBD1, but there is no DNA to check that call. The CDR3 covers 15 residues. In germline, CDR1 is LNHDA, CDR2 SQIVND (reference sequence). The CDR3 sequence is CASSTGQGFYSPLHF.

The J gene is TRBJ2-4, the V gene TRBV5-4; without DNA, the TCRdb call of TRBD1 cannot be checked. The length of the CDR3 is 19 residues. Germline V lookup: CDR1 SGHNT, CDR2 YYREEE (reference sequence). CDR3 protein: CASSLDTTGSLLAKNIQYF.

V and J are TRBV4-2 and TRBJ2-7; TCRdb's D call of TRBD1 is untestable without DNA. In germline, CDR1 is LGHNA, CDR2 YNFKEQ. The CDR3 extends over 17 amino acids. CDR3 protein: CASSQDGAQGAPYEQYF.

This chain links TRBV7-9 with TRBJ2-3; TCRdb's assignment of TRBD1 cannot be checked, as there is no DNA. CDR3 length: 15 residues. Germline CDR1 SEHNR, CDR2 FQNEAQ (reference sequence). The CDR3 protein is CASSPRRASTDTQYF.

The genes are TRBV7-9 and TRBJ2-4. CDR3 length: 14 residues. Germline V gene lookup returns CDR1 SEHNR and CDR2 FQNEAQ (reference sequence). CDR3 in amino acids: CASSLGLAKNIQYF.

The chain is built from TRBV5-5 and TRBJ1-2. The germline V gene encodes CDR1 SGHKS and CDR2 YYEKEE (reference sequence). This CDR3 has 12 residues. The CDR3 loop is CASSLTAYGYTF.

V is TRBV5-1 and J is TRBJ2-2; TCRdb calls TRBD1, which cannot be checked without DNA. The CDR3 consists of 13 residues. CDR1 and CDR2 from the germline V gene are SGHRS and YFSETQ. CDR3 in amino acids: CASADTNTGELFF.

This chain uses TRBV15 with TRBJ1-1; TCRdb returns TRBD1, unconfirmable since there is no DNA. This CDR3 region has 13 residues. Germline loops: CDR1 LNHNV, CDR2 YYDKDF (reference sequence). CDR3 loop: CATNHRAGTEAFF.

The V gene is TRBV7-2, the J gene TRBJ2-7; TCRdb reports TRBD2, a call that lacks DNA to check it against. This CDR3 contains 15 residues. Germline CDR1 and CDR2: SGHTA and FQGNSA. The CDR3 loop reads CASSLGGGQLYEQYF.

The V and J genes are TRBV7-2 and TRBJ2-7; TCRdb indicates TRBD1, and absent DNA this call remains unverified. The CDR3 loop spans 15 amino acids. Per the germline V gene, CDR1 is SGHTA and CDR2 is FQGNSA. The CDR3 sequence is CASSLAGASSYEQYF.

This rearrangement joins TRBV6-1 to TRBJ2-5; the D gene TCRdb calls, TRBD2, cannot be checked with no DNA. The CDR3 is 13 amino acids. CDR1 is MNHNS, CDR2 SASEGT, per germline. The CDR3 sequence: CASTAGGWETQYF.

The chain uses TRBV7-2 and TRBJ2-5. This CDR3 spans 17 amino acids. Germline V gives CDR1 SGHTA, CDR2 FQGNSA. The CDR3 sequence is CASQASTTIGIPETQYF.

V is TRBV7-6 and J is TRBJ2-3; TCRdb names TRBD2, which stays unverified in the absence of DNA. The CDR3 consists of 15 residues. CDR1 is SGHVS, CDR2 FNYEAQ, per germline. CDR3 region: CASQHLQRGLDTQYF.

J is TRBJ1-5 and V is TRBV6-1; TCRdb names TRBD1, which stays unverified in the absence of DNA. Germline loops: CDR1 MNHNS, CDR2 SASEGT. The CDR3 length is 14 residues. CDR3 loop: CASSRDGLNQPQHF.

V and J are TRBV7-3 and TRBJ2-5; no DNA is available, so the TRBD1 call from TCRdb remains unchecked. Germline lookup yields CDR1 SGHTA and CDR2 FQGTGA. This CDR3 is built from 15 residues. CDR3 amino acids: CASSFGQSGVETQYF.

The V and J genes are TRBV4-1 and TRBJ1-1; TCRdb indicates TRBD1, and absent DNA this call remains unverified. CDR3 length: 15 amino acids. Per germline, CDR1 MGHRA and CDR2 YSYEKL. CDR3 region: CASSLPGSKNTEAFF.

The chain employs TRBV7-9 and TRBJ2-3; TCRdb gives TRBD1 as the D gene, but with no DNA this cannot be confirmed. Germline loops: CDR1 SEHNR, CDR2 FQNEAQ (reference sequence). This CDR3 region has 15 residues. This CDR3 is CASSLSGGAGDTQYF.